This record covers a single TCR beta chain. What it binds is unknown. Germline V gene sequence: CDR1 LGHNA, CDR2 YNFKEQ. This CDR3 has 17 residues. UMI-labeled 5' RACE yielded the TRB cDNA libraries. Each CDR3 protein gets one entry in TCRdb, which reprocessed the 5' RACE reads and gives no DNA. Its table records tens of thousands of distinct CDR3 sequences. These data are taken from a study of CXCR3-negative and CXCR3-positive naive CD8 T cells. Findings and limits, study-wide: The study found CXCR3 expression partially decreased after cryopreservation and ran most assays on fresh PBMCs.

The receptor comes from a human donor in good health. Some clones in this sample may be carry-over from other donors' samples. The material sequenced was memory CD8+ T cells from blood. The chain carries TRBV4-2 and TRBJ2-1; lacking DNA, the TRBD2 call made by TCRdb goes unchecked. The CDR3 reads CASSQARGLASGNEQFF.